This is a list of T cell receptor beta chains from one sample in a study of neurological immune-mediated disorders. TCRdb re-derived calls from the 5' RACE reads in MiXCR, one entry per CDR3 protein. Of tens of thousands of distinct CDR3 sequences in the sample, under 30% were seen once. The sequenced sample was CD4+ T cells from blood. These receptors came from a man aged 45-65 years with HTLV-1-associated myelopathy (HAM/TSP). The CDR3 runs from the conserved cysteine through the conserved F or W. A D gene is named only where the DNA matches it firmly. Where a row states a size, it is once, few, many or the class of an expanded clone; other rows omit it.

D	V	size	J	DNA	CDR3
NA	TRBV5-1	many	TRBJ2-7	TGCGCCTGCGCGATCCAGGGATCCTACGAGCAGTACTTC	CACAIQGSYEQYF
NA	TRBV9	many	TRBJ1-6	TGTGCCAGCAGCGTATCGGACAGTTATTCACCCCTCCACTTT	CASSVSDSYSPLHF
NA	TRBV7-2	NA	TRBJ2-3	TGTGCCAGCACGTCTCGCGTGGTGAGCACAGATACGCAGTATTTT	CASTSRVVSTDTQYF
NA	TRBV7-8	NA	TRBJ2-2	TGTGCCAGCAGCCCTCGGCAGGCGAACACCGGGGAGCTGTTTTTT	CASSPRQANTGELFF
NA	TRBV29-1	NA	TRBJ1-3	TGCAGCGTTGGCGGTGGGGGCTCTGGAAACACCATATATTTT	CSVGGGGSGNTIYF
TRBD1	TRBV14	medium-sized	TRBJ2-7	TGTGCCAGCAGTCCAGGACAGGGAAGGGGGGAATACGAGCAGTACTTC	CASSPGQGRGEYEQYF
TRBD2	TRBV20-1	NA	TRBJ2-1	TGCAGTGCTAGAGCCGGGACTAGCGGGGGCGATGAGCAGTTCTTC	CSARAGTSGGDEQFF
NA	TRBV15	many	TRBJ1-1	TGTGCCACCAGCAGAGCGAGACAGTACATGAACACTGAAGCTTTCTTT	CATSRARQYMNTEAFF
TRBD1	TRBV6-6	many	TRBJ1-3	TGTGCCAGCAGCCCCGGGACAGCTGGAAACACCATATATTTT	CASSPGTAGNTIYF
NA	TRBV5-1	NA	TRBJ1-1	TGCGCCAGCAGTGAACAGGGATACACTGAAGCTTTCTTT	CASSEQGYTEAFF
NA	TRBV7-3	many	TRBJ1-5	TGTGCCAGCAGCTCCAGGGACGGGCCCCAGCATTTT	CASSSRDGPQHF
NA	TRBV29-1	many	TRBJ2-1	TGCAGCCACCAACGTGTTTCCTACAATGAGCAGTTCTTC	CSHQRVSYNEQFF
NA	TRBV5-1	few	TRBJ2-7	TGCGCCAGCAGGGACGAGAACTACGAGCAGTACTTC	CASRDENYEQYF
TRBD1	TRBV11-2	many	TRBJ1-2	TGTGCCAGCAGCCCCAGGACAGGCGACTCCTATGGCTACACCTTC	CASSPRTGDSYGYTF